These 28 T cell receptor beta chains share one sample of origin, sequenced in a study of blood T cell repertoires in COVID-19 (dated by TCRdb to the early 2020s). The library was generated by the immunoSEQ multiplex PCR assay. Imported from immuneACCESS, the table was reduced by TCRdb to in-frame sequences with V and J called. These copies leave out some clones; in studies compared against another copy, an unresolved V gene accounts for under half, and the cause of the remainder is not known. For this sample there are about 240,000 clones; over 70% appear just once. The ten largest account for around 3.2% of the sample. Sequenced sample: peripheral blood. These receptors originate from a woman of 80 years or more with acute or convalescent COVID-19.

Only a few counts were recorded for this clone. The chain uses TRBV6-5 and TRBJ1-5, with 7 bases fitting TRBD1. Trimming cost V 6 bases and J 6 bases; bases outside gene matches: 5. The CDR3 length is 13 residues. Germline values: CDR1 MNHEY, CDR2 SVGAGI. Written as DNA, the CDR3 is TGTGCCAGCAGGACCCAGGGGGGTCAGCCCCAGCATTTT. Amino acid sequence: CASRTQGGQPQHF.

CDR3 region: CASSLDRGGGSYEQYF. CDR3 DNA sequence: TGTGCCAGCAGCTTAGATCGGGGCGGGGGTTCCTACGAGCAGTACTTC. The chain links TRBV11-2 to TRBJ2-7; TRBD2 matches 7 bases. Trimming took 0 bases from V and 1 from J; bases not matched to a gene: 6. CDR1 SGHAT and CDR2 FQNNGV come from the germline V gene. This CDR3 has 16 amino acids.

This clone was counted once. The CDR3 bases are TGTGCCAGCAGCTTAGGAATGGTAGCGGGAGTAGAGACCCAGTACTTC. Translation gives CASSLGMVAGVETQYF. The chain recombines TRBV11-2 with TRBJ2-5; 9 bases agree with TRBD2. The CDR3 loop spans 16 amino acids. V trimming: 1 base; J trimming: 4 bases; junction bases outside the gene matches: 7. CDR1 is SGHAT, CDR2 FQNNGV, per germline.

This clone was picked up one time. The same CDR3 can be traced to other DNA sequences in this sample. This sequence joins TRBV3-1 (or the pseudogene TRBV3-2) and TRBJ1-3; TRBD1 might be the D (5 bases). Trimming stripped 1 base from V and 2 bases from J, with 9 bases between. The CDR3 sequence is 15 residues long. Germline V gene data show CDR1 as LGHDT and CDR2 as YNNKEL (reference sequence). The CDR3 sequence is CASSQGGRAGNTIYF. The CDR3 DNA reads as TGTGCCAGCAGCCAAGGGGGCAGGGCTGGAAACACCATATATTTT.

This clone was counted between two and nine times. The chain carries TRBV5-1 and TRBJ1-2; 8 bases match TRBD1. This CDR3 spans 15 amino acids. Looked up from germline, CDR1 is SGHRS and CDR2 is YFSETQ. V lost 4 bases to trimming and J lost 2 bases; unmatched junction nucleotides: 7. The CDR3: CASSAGQGANYGYTF. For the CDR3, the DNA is TGCGCCAGCAGCGCCGGACAGGGCGCAAACTATGGCTACACCTTC.

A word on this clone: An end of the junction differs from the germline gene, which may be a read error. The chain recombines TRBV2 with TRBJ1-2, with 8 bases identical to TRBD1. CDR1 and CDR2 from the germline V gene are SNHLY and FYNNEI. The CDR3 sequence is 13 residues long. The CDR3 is CASSESRDRTPDF. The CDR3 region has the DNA TGTGCCAGCAGTGAATCCCGGGACAGGACACCTGACTTC.

Written as DNA, the CDR3 is TGCGCCAGCAGCTTGGCTCGCGGGAGCTCTTACAATGAGCAGTTCTTC. Its protein is CASSLARGSSYNEQFF. The rearrangement joins TRBV5-1 to TRBJ2-1; 7 bases are shared with TRBD2. V gave up 0 bases and J gave up 4 bases; unmatched junction bases: 7. The CDR3 is made up of 16 amino acids. The germline gives CDR1 SGHRS, CDR2 YFSETQ.

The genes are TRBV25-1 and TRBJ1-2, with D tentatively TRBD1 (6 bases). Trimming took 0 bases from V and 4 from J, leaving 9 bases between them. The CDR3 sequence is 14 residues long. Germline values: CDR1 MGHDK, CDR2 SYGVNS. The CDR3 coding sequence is TGTGCCAGCAGTGAATACCGGACAGCCTATGGCTACACCTTC. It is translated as CASSEYRTAYGYTF.

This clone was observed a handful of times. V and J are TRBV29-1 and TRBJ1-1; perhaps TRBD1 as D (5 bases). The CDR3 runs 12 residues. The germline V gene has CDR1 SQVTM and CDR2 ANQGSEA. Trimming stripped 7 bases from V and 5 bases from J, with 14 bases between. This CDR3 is CSASSGGTEAFF. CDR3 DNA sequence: TGCAGCGCCTCTTCTGGGGGGACTGAAGCTTTCTTT.

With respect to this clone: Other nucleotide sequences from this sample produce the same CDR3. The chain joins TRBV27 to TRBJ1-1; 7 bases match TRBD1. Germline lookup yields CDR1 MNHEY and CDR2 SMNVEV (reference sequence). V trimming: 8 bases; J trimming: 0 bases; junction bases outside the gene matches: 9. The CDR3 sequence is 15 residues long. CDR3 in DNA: TGTGCCAGCCGACCGACGGGACAGATGAACACTGAAGCTTTCTTT. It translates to CASRPTGQMNTEAFF.

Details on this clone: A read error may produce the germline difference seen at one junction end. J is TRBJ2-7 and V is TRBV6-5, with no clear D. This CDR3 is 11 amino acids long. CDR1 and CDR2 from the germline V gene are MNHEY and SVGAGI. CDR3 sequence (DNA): TGTGCCGGCAGTTACAGCGTCGAGCAGTACTTC. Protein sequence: CAGSYSVEQYF.

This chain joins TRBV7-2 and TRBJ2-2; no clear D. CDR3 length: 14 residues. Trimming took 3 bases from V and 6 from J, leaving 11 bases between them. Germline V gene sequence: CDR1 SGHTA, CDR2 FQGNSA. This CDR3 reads CASSFSGSPGELFF. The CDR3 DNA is TGTGCCAGCAGCTTCTCAGGAAGTCCCGGGGAGCTGTTTTTT. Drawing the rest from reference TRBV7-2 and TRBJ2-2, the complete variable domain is GAGVSQSPSNKVTEKGKDVELRCDPISGHTALYWYRQSLGQGLEFLIYFQGNSAPDKSGLPSDRFSAERTGGSVSTLTIQRTQQEDSAVYLCASSFSGSPGELFFGEGSRLTVL.

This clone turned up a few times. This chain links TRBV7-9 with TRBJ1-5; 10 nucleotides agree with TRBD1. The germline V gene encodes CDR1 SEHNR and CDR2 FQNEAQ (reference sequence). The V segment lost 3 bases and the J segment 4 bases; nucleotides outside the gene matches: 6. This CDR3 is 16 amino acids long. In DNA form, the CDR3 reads TGTGCCAGCAGCTTCACCGGGGGACAGGGGAATCAGCCCCAGCATTTT. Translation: CASSFTGGQGNQPQHF.

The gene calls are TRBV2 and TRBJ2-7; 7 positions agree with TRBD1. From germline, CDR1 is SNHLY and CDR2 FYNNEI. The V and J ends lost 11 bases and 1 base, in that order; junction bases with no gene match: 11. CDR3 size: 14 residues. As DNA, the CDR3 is TGTGCCGGGGATCAGGGGGTCGTATCCTACGAGCAGTACTTC. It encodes CAGDQGVVSYEQYF.

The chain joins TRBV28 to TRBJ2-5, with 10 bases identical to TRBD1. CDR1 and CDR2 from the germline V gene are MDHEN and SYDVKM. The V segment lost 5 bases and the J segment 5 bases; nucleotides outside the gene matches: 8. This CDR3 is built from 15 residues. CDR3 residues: CASSPQTGGLETQYF. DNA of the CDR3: TGTGCCAGCAGTCCCCAGACAGGGGGCTTGGAGACCCAGTACTTC.

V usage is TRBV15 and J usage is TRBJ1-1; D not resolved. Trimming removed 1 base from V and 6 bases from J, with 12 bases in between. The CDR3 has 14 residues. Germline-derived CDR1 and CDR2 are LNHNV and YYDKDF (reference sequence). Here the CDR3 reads CATSRGEVRPEAFF. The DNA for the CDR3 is TGTGCCACCAGCAGAGGTGAGGTAAGGCCTGAAGCTTTCTTT.

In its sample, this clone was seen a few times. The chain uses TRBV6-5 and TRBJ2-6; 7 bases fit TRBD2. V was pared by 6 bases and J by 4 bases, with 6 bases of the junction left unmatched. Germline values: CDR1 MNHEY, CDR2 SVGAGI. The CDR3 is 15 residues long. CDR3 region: CASSGAGLGANVLTF. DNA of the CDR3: TGTGCCAGCAGCGGAGCGGGGCTCGGGGCCAACGTCCTGACTTTC.

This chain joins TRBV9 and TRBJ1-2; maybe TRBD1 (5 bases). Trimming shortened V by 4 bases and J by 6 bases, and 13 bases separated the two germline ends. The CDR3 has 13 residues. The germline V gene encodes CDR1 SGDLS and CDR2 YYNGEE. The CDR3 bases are TGTGCCAGCAGCCCCGCGGCAGGGCATGGCTACACCTTC. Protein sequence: CASSPAAGHGYTF.

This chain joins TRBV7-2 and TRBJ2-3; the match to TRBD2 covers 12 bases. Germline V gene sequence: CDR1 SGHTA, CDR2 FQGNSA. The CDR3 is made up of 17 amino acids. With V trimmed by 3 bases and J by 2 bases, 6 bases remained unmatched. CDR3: CASSFASGGGYTDTQYF. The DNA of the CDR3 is TGTGCCAGCAGCTTTGCTAGCGGGGGGGGTTACACAGATACGCAGTATTTT.

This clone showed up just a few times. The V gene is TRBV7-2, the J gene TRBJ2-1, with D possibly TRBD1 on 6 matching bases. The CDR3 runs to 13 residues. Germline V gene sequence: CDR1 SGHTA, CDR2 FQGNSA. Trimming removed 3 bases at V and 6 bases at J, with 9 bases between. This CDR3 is CASSFRQANEQFF. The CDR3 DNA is TGTGCCAGCAGCTTTCGACAGGCCAATGAGCAGTTCTTC. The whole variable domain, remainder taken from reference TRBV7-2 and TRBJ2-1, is GAGVSQSPSNKVTEKGKDVELRCDPISGHTALYWYRQSLGQGLEFLIYFQGNSAPDKSGLPSDRFSAERTGGSVSTLTIQRTQQEDSAVYLCASSFRQANEQFFGPGTRLTVL.

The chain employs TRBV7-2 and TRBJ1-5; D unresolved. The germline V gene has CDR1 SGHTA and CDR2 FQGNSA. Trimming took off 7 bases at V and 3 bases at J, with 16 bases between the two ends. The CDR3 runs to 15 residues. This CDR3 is CASTLVIGLNQPQHF. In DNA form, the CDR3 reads TGTGCCAGCACCCTAGTGATTGGACTCAATCAGCCCCAGCATTTT.

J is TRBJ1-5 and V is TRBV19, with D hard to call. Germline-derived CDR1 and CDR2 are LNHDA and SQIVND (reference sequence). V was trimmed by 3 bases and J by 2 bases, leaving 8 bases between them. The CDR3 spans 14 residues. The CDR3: CASSIQNGNQPQHF. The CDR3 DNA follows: TGTGCCAGTAGTATCCAGAACGGCAATCAGCCCCAGCATTTT.

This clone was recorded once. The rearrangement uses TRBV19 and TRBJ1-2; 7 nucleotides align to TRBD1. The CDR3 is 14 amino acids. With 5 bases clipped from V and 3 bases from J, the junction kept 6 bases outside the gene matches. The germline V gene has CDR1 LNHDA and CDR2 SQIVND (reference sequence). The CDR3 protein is CASSYSTGHYGYTF. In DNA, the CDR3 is TGTGCCAGTAGTTACTCGACAGGGCACTATGGCTACACCTTC.

The CDR3, as DNA: TGTGCCTGGAGTAGAGCTAATCAGCCCCAGCATTTT. Its translation: CAWSRANQPQHF. This chain joins TRBV30 and TRBJ1-5; no clear D. Trimming cost V 2 bases and J 4 bases, with 6 bases left between them. Germline V gives CDR1 GTSNPN, CDR2 SVGIG (reference sequence). The CDR3 contains 12 residues.

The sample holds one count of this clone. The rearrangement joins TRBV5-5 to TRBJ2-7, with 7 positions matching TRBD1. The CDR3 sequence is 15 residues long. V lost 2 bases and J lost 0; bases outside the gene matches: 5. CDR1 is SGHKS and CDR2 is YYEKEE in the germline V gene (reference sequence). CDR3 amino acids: CASSFSQGSSYEQYF. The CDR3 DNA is TGTGCCAGCAGCTTTTCACAGGGGAGCTCCTACGAGCAGTACTTC.

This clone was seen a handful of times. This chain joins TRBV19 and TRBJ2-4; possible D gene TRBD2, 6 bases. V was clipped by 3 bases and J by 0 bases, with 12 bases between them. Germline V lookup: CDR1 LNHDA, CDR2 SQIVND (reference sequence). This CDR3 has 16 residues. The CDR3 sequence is CASSIGGKLAKNIQYF. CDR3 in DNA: TGTGCCAGTAGTATTGGGGGGAAATTAGCCAAAAACATTCAGTACTTC.

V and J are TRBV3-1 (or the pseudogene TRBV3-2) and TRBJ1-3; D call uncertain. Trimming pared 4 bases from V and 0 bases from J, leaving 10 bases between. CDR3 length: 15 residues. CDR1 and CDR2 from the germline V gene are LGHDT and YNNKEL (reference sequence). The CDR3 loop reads CASSPPGNSGNTIYF. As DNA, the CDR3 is TGTGCCAGCAGCCCCCCAGGAAACTCTGGAAACACCATATATTTT.

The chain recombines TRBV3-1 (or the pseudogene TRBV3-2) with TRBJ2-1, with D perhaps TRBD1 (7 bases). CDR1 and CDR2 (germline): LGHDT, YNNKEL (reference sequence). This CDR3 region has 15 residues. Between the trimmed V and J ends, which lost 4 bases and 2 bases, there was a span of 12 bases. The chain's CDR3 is CASSPGGRPYNEQFF. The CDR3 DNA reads TGTGCCAGCAGCCCAGGGGGGCGACCCTACAATGAGCAGTTCTTC.